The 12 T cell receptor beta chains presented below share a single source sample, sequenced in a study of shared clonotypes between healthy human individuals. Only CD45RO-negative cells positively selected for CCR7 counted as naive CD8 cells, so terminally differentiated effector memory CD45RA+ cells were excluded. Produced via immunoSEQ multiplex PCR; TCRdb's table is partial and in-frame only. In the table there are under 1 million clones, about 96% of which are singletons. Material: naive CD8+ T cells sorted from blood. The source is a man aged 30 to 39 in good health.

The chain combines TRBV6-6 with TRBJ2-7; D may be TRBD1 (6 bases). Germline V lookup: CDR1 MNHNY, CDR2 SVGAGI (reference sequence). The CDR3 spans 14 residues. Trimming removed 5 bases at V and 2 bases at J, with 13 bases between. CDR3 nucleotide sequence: TGTGCCAGCAGTCACAGGGCCGGCGCCTACGAGCAGTACTTC. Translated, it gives CASSHRAGAYEQYF.

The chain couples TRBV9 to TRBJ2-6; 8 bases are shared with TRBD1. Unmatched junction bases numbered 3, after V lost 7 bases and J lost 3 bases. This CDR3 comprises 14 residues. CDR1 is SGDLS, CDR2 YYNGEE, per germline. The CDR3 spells CASRGTGGANVLTF. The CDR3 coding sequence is TGTGCCAGCCGAGGGACAGGTGGGGCCAACGTCCTGACTTTC.

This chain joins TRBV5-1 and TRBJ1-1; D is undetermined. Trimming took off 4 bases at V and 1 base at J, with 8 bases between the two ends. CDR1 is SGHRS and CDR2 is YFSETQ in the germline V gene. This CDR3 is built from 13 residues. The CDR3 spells CASSQVGNTEAFF. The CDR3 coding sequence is TGCGCCAGCAGCCAGGTCGGGAACACTGAAGCTTTCTTT.

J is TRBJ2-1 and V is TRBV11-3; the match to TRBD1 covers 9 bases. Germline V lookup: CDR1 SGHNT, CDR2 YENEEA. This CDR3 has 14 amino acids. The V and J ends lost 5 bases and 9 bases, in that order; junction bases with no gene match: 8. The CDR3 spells CASSQGQGLAEQFF. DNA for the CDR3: TGTGCCAGCAGCCAGGGACAGGGTCTGGCTGAGCAGTTCTTC.

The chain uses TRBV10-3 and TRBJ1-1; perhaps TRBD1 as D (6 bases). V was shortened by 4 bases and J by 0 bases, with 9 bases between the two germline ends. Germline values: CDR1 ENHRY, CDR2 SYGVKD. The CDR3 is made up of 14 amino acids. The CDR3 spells CAISVGHLNTEAFF. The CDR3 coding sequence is TGTGCCATCAGTGTGGGACACCTGAACACTGAAGCTTTCTTT.

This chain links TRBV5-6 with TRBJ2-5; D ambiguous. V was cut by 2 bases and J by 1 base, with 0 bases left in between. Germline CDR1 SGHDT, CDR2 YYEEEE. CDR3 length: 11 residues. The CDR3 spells CASSFQETQYF. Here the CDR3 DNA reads TGTGCCAGCAGCTTCCAAGAGACCCAGTACTTC.

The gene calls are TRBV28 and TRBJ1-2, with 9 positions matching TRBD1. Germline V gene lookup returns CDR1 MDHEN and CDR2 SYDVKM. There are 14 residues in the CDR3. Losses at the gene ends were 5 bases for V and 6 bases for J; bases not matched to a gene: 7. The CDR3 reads CASSPTGGGNGYTF. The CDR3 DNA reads TGTGCCAGCAGTCCTACAGGGGGCGGAAATGGCTACACCTTC.

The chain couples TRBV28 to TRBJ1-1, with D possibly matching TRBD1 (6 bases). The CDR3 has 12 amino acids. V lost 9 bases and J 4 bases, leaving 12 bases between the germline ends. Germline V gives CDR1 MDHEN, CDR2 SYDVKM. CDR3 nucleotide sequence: TGTGCCAGTTTGACAGGCCGCACTGAAGCTTTCTTT. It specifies CASLTGRTEAFF.

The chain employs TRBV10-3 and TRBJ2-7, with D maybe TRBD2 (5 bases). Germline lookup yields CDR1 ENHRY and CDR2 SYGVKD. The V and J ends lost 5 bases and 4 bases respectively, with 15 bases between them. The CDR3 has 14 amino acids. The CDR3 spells CAISRARTEYEQYF. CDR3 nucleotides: TGTGCCATCAGTCGGGCTAGGACTGAATACGAGCAGTACTTC.

The CDR3 reads CASSLIELAEDNEQFF. As DNA, the CDR3 is TGTGCCAGCAGCTTAATCGAACTAGCGGAGGACAATGAGCAGTTCTTC. The V gene is TRBV13, the J gene TRBJ2-1, with 8 positions matching TRBD2. J was trimmed by 5 bases and V by 2 bases; bases with no gene match: 8. Germline CDR1 reads PRHDT; CDR2 reads FYEKMQ (reference sequence). The CDR3 contains 16 residues. Variable domain in full (rest from reference TRBV13 and TRBJ2-1): AAGVIQSPRHLIKEKRETATLKCYPIPRHDTVYWYQQGPGQDPQFLISFYEKMQSDKGSIPDRFSAQQFSDYHSELNMSSLELGDSALYFCASSLIELAEDNEQFFGPGTRLTVL.

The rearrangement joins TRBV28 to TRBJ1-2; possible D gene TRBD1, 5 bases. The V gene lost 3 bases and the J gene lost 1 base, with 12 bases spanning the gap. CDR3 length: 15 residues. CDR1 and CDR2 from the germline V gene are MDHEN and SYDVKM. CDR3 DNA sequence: TGTGCCAGCAGTTTTTCGGCAGGGAGTAACTATGGCTACACCTTC. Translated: CASSFSAGSNYGYTF.

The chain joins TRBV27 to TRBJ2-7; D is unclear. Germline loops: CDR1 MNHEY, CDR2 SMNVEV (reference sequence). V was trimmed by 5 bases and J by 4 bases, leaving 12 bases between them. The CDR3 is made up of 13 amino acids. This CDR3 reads CASSPSALYEQYF. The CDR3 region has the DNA TGTGCCAGCAGTCCTTCGGCCCTATACGAGCAGTACTTC.